These 17 T cell receptor beta chains were sequenced from one sample in a study of human T cells and chemical hapten exposure. Using its own MiXCR run on the RACE reads, TCRdb lists one record per CDR3 protein. The sample shows 60,000 to 75,000 distinct CDR3 sequences, about 7% of them seen only once. Sample time point: pre-sensitization, week 0. Treatment denoted: therapeutic diphenylcyclopropenone sensitization with weekly scalp DPC. The starting material was whole blood, obtained in connection with sensitization to the hapten diphenylcyclopropenone (DPC). The receptors originated from a woman in her 30s with alopecia areata. Some clones in this sample may be carry-over from other donors' samples.

This clonotype was seen many times. The chain is built from TRBV20-1 and TRBJ1-2; D is perhaps TRBD1 (5 bases). The V end lost 0 bases, the J end lost 2 bases, and 16 bases lay between the germline ends. Germline CDR1 and CDR2: DFQATT and SNEGSKA (reference sequence). The CDR3 is 16 amino acids. This CDR3 reads CSARDLGTPLNYGYTF. DNA of the CDR3: TGCAGTGCTAGAGATCTGGGGACCCCTCTGAACTATGGCTACACCTTC.

This clonotype was detected ten times or more. This chain connects TRBV7-9 to TRBJ1-5; unclear D gene. CDR1 SEHNR and CDR2 FQNEAQ come from the germline V gene (reference sequence). The CDR3 is 13 amino acids. V was pared by 1 base and J by 2 bases, with 3 bases between. The CDR3 DNA reads as TGTGCCAGCAGCTTAGACGGCAATCAGCCCCAGCATTTT. It encodes CASSLDGNQPQHF.

To note about this clonotype: A much larger clone is a single base away; this may be a read error. The chain has TRBV7-2 and TRBJ2-7; tentatively, D is TRBD2 (5 bases). This CDR3 is 15 amino acids long. V was cut by 0 bases and J by 4 bases, with 13 bases left in between. The germline CDR1 and CDR2 sequences are SGHTA and FQGNSA. For the CDR3, the DNA is TGTGCCAGCAGCTTAGCAGAGGGCGCTGGGTACGAGCAGTACTTC. Its translation: CASSLAEGAGYEQYF.

This clonotype was detected ten times or more. The chain employs TRBV10-3 and TRBJ2-3; the D gene is possibly TRBD2 (5 bases). The V gene's germline CDR1 is ENHRY and CDR2 SYGVKD. This CDR3 spans 15 amino acids. The germline V and J ends were trimmed by 6 bases and 0 bases, with 13 bases remaining between them. CDR3: CAIRRRDLSTDTQYF. The CDR3 DNA reads as TGTGCCATCAGAAGACGGGATCTTAGCACAGATACGCAGTATTTT.

This clonotype turned up a few times. The V call is TRBV27, the J call TRBJ2-3; the match to TRBD2 covers 7 bases. Germline trimming cut 5 bases from V and 2 bases from J; bases unmatched to any gene: 16. The CDR3 has 18 amino acids. Germline CDR1 and CDR2: MNHEY and SMNVEV (reference sequence). The CDR3 loop is CASSLDSGLGPITDTQYF. The CDR3 coding sequence is TGTGCCAGCAGTCTCGATAGCGGGTTGGGCCCCATCACAGATACGCAGTATTTT.

This clonotype came up many times. The J gene is TRBJ1-5, the V gene TRBV12-2; the D segment call TRBD1 is taken from the table without a DNA check. TRBV12-2 counts as a pseudogene. The CDR3 consists of 23 residues. DNA of the CDR3: TGTGCAAGTCGCTTAGCCACCTCCGCCCCGGGACAGAGGGGGAAGGGGGATAATCAGCCCCAGCATTTT. This translates into CASRLATSAPGQRGKGDNQPQHF.

This clonotype was recorded many times. The chain links TRBV29-1 to TRBJ1-4; TRBD1 aligns across 9 bases. The V gene's germline CDR1 is SQVTM and CDR2 ANQGSEA. V dropped 7 bases and J dropped 8; count of bases not matched to a gene: 8. There are 13 residues in the CDR3. This chain's CDR3 is CSAMGQGYEKLFF. Here the CDR3 DNA reads TGCAGCGCAATGGGACAGGGATACGAAAAACTGTTTTTT.

This clonotype appeared many times. This chain links TRBV7-8 with TRBJ1-6, with D uncertain. V was cut by 1 base and J by 0 bases, with 7 bases left in between. Per germline, CDR1 SGHVS and CDR2 FQNEAQ. The CDR3 loop spans 16 amino acids. The CDR3 loop reads CASSLEDSSYNSPLHF. The CDR3 nucleotides are TGTGCCAGCAGCTTAGAAGATAGCTCCTATAATTCACCCCTCCACTTT.

Many counts were recorded for this clonotype. The gene calls are TRBV3-1 and TRBJ2-2, with D unresolved. The length of the CDR3 is 13 residues. Germline-derived CDR1 and CDR2 are LGHDT and YNNKEL (reference sequence). Trimming cost V 10 bases and J 3 bases, with 12 bases left between them. The CDR3 reads CAISVGYTGELFF. CDR3 in DNA: TGTGCCATCTCAGTAGGATACACCGGGGAGCTGTTTTTT.

This clonotype was seen a few times. The V and J genes are TRBV9 and TRBJ2-4; 11 positions match TRBD1. The V segment lost 7 bases and the J segment 4 bases; nucleotides outside the gene matches: 13. The CDR3 runs 17 residues. The germline V gene has CDR1 SGDLS and CDR2 YYNGEE. CDR3 amino acids: CASSSRGQGASKNIQYF. The CDR3 coding sequence is TGTGCCAGCTCCTCCAGAGGACAGGGGGCATCTAAAAACATTCAGTACTTC.

Only a few counts were recorded for this clonotype. This rearrangement joins TRBV7-2 to TRBJ1-3; the D is unclear. V was cut by 5 bases and J by 0 bases, with 8 bases left in between. The CDR3 loop spans 14 amino acids. Germline loops: CDR1 SGHTA, CDR2 FQGNSA. As DNA, the CDR3 is TGTGCCAGCAGCCCCGGCCTCTCTGGAAACACCATATATTTT. Translating it yields CASSPGLSGNTIYF.

There are many counts of this clonotype. The CDR3 loop reads CASSLAGGDEQFF. CDR3 DNA: TGTGCCAGCAGTTTAGCGGGGGGTGATGAGCAGTTCTTC. The chain is built from TRBV12-3 or TRBV12-4 and TRBJ2-1; D is perhaps TRBD2 (6 bases). Trimming shortened V by 0 bases and J by 8 bases, and 8 bases separated the two germline ends. The CDR3 is 13 residues long.

The chain recombines TRBV7-3 with TRBJ1-1; possibly TRBD1 for D (6 bases). This CDR3 is built from 12 residues. CDR1 and CDR2 from the germline V gene are SGHTA and FQGTGA. The CDR3 region is CASGQTNTEAFF. The CDR3 bases are TGTGCAAGCGGACAGACTAACACTGAAGCTTTCTTT.

This clonotype was counted at least ten times. J is TRBJ2-3 and V is TRBV15, with D possibly TRBD2 on 6 matching bases. CDR3 length: 14 amino acids. Germline assignment: CDR1 LNHNV and CDR2 YYDKDF (reference sequence). V lost 0 bases to trimming and J lost 5 bases, with 9 bases between them. DNA of the CDR3: TGTGCCACCAGCAGAGATGAGGGACTAGATACGCAGTATTTT. Translating it yields CATSRDEGLDTQYF.

This clonotype was recorded at least ten times. The V and J genes are TRBV15 and TRBJ2-2; weak D call: TRBD2 (6 bases). Looked up from germline, CDR1 is LNHNV and CDR2 is YYDKDF (reference sequence). This CDR3 is built from 15 residues. The ends were cut back, 4 bases at V and 2 bases at J, with 11 bases in the middle. The CDR3: CATSKGLDNTGELFF. The CDR3 region has the DNA TGTGCCACCAGCAAGGGACTGGATAACACCGGGGAGCTGTTTTTT.

This clonotype appeared many times. The chain employs TRBV7-2 and TRBJ2-3, with D perhaps given as TRBD1 or TRBD2 (6 bases each). The CDR3 runs 15 residues. V lost 4 bases and J 2 bases, leaving 13 bases between the germline ends. The germline CDR1 and CDR2 sequences are SGHTA and FQGNSA. The CDR3 loop reads CASSSPGASTDTQYF. Written as DNA, the CDR3 is TGTGCCAGCAGCTCCCCGGGGGCCTCCACAGATACGCAGTATTTT.

The chain uses TRBV15 and TRBJ2-3; 8 bases are a match to TRBD2. The germline V gene has CDR1 LNHNV and CDR2 YYDKDF (reference sequence). There are 14 residues in the CDR3. V lost 8 bases and J lost 6; bases outside the gene matches: 10. This chain's CDR3 is CATLQRGGRDTQYF. CDR3 sequence (DNA): TGTGCCACCTTGCAACGGGGGGGCAGGGATACGCAGTATTTT.